Shown below are 13 T cell receptor beta chains from a single sample sequenced in a study of T cells after yellow fever vaccination. In TCRdb, the 5' RACE reads were re-called with MiXCR into one record per CDR3 protein. The data contain approximately 330,000 distinct CDR3 sequences, approximately 4% of them singletons. The source material was PBMCs, sampled 5 days after the yellow fever booster vaccination. The receptors shown here come from a man between 18 and 29 years old who received the YFV17D yellow fever vaccine.

This clonotype was seen ten or more times. The chain couples TRBV6-5 to TRBJ2-5; D is possibly TRBD2 (5 bases). The ends were cut back, 0 bases at V and 1 base at J, with 6 bases in the middle. From germline, CDR1 is MNHEY and CDR2 SVGAGI. The CDR3 is made up of 14 amino acids. As DNA, the CDR3 is TGTGCCAGCAGTTACTCGGGGAGCCAAGAGACCCAGTACTTC. This sequence encodes CASSYSGSQETQYF.

The chain has TRBV27 and TRBJ2-1; 8 bases match TRBD2. Germline CDR1 is MNHEY and CDR2 is SMNVEV (reference sequence). This CDR3 has 14 residues. After removal of 6 bases from V and 4 bases from J, the junction contained 5 bases not matched to a gene. The CDR3 region is CASRPGGEYNEQFF. The CDR3 DNA reads as TGTGCCAGCAGGCCCGGGGGGGAGTACAATGAGCAGTTCTTC.

The chain is built from TRBV5-1 and TRBJ2-3, with 8 positions matching TRBD2. The CDR3 is 17 residues long. Unmatched junction bases numbered 11, after V lost 1 base and J lost 4 bases. Germline loops: CDR1 SGHRS, CDR2 YFSETQ. The CDR3: CASSLLWTSNWADTQYF. As DNA, the CDR3 is TGCGCCAGCAGCTTGTTGTGGACTAGCAATTGGGCAGATACGCAGTATTTT.

This clonotype was recorded a few times. The rearrangement joins TRBV18 to TRBJ2-3, with D uncertain. Trimming removed 3 bases from V and 5 bases from J, with 12 bases in between. Germline CDR1 is KGHSH and CDR2 is LQKENI. This CDR3 region has 14 residues. Here the CDR3 DNA reads TGTGCCAGCTCACCCCGGGCTAAGGTAGATACGCAGTATTTT. Translated: CASSPRAKVDTQYF.

The DNA for the CDR3 is TGTGCCAGCAACGATAGCGGGGGGAAGCAGTATTTT. As protein: CASNDSGGKQYF. V and J are TRBV6-5 and TRBJ2-3, with 10 positions matching TRBD2. The trim removed 7 bases at V and 11 bases at J, leaving 6 bases unmatched. Germline CDR1 and CDR2: MNHEY and SVGAGI. CDR3 length: 12 residues.

This clonotype was seen a few times. V is TRBV3-1 and J is TRBJ2-7; no definite D call. The germline gives CDR1 LGHDT, CDR2 YNNKEL (reference sequence). This CDR3 region has 15 residues. V was trimmed by 0 bases and J by 2 bases, leaving 11 bases between them. The CDR3 DNA is TGTGCCAGCAGCCAAGATTCGGCCAGAGCCTACGAGCAGTACTTC. Protein product: CASSQDSARAYEQYF.

This clonotype was counted ten times or more. The gene calls are TRBV10-3 and TRBJ2-1; 7 nucleotides align to TRBD1. The V segment lost 2 bases and the J segment 7 bases; nucleotides outside the gene matches: 8. The CDR3 contains 15 residues. Germline V CDR1 and CDR2: ENHRY, SYGVKD. CDR3 in amino acids: CAISEPGGSLNEQFF. The CDR3 DNA sequence: TGTGCCATCAGTGAGCCAGGGGGTAGTCTTAATGAGCAGTTCTTC.

The gene calls are TRBV27 and TRBJ2-3, with 12 bases aligning to TRBD2. CDR1 MNHEY and CDR2 SMNVEV come from the germline V gene (reference sequence). V shed 6 bases and J 5 bases; nucleotides not matched to a gene: 3. CDR3 length equals 14 residues. The CDR3 here is CASSPLAGGDTQYF. CDR3 DNA sequence: TGTGCCAGCAGCCCACTAGCGGGGGGAGATACGCAGTATTTT.

Only a few counts were recorded for this clonotype. V usage is TRBV10-3 and J usage is TRBJ1-6; weak D call: TRBD1 (5 bases). CDR3 length: 13 amino acids. In germline, CDR1 is ENHRY, CDR2 SYGVKD. V dropped 0 bases and J dropped 10 bases, with 7 bases sitting between them. CDR3 DNA: TGTGCCATCAGTGAGTCTTGGGGCTCACCCCTCCACTTT. Amino acids: CAISESWGSPLHF.

In its sample, this clonotype was seen many times. The chain has TRBV2 and TRBJ1-3; 9 bases line up with TRBD1. V gave up 7 bases and J gave up 1 base; unmatched junction bases: 5. The CDR3 loop spans 15 amino acids. CDR1 is SNHLY and CDR2 is FYNNEI in the germline V gene. The CDR3 protein is CASKTGGRSGNTIYF. DNA for the CDR3: TGTGCCAGCAAAACAGGGGGCAGGTCTGGAAACACCATATATTTT.

This clonotype appeared a few times. The V and J genes are TRBV12-3 or TRBV12-4 and TRBJ1-6; no definite D call. The CDR3 is 13 amino acids. Trimming stripped 3 bases from V and 7 bases from J, with 7 bases between. CDR3 sequence: CASSFRRNSPLHF. As DNA, the CDR3 is TGTGCCAGCAGTTTCCGGAGAAATTCACCCCTCCACTTT.

In DNA form, the CDR3 reads TGTGCCAGCAGCAAGCGGGTTAGCCCAGAGACCCAGTACTTC. It encodes CASSKRVSPETQYF. The V gene is TRBV27, the J gene TRBJ2-5; D perhaps matches TRBD2 (6 bases). CDR3 length equals 14 residues. Trimming removed 6 bases at V and 4 bases at J, with 15 bases between. Germline V CDR1 and CDR2: MNHEY, SMNVEV (reference sequence).

This clonotype was seen a handful of times. The chain uses TRBV7-9 and TRBJ1-2; the D is unclear. The CDR3 runs 18 residues. Germline CDR1 and CDR2: SEHNR and FQNEAQ (reference sequence). V was clipped by 5 bases and J by 4 bases, with 26 bases between them. The CDR3 loop is CASSPPRLGRGGGYGYTF. In DNA, the CDR3 is TGTGCCAGCAGCCCACCCCGACTTGGACGTGGCGGCGGCTATGGCTACACCTTC.